This entry describes one T cell receptor beta chain. This entry belongs to a study of blood T cell repertoires in COVID-19. The germline V gene has CDR1 KGHSH and CDR2 LQKENI. This CDR3 spans 14 amino acids. The germline V and J ends were trimmed by 2 bases and 6 bases, with 10 bases remaining between them. Method: immunoSEQ multiplex PCR; TCRdb's copy keeps in-frame clones and lacks some. Among 75,000 to 95,000 clones, roughly four fifths were seen once, and the ten largest hold 6.3%. The chain uses TRBV18 and TRBJ2-2; TRBD1 might be the D (5 bases). What was sequenced was peripheral blood. The TCR originated in a man aged 60-69 years with acute or convalescent COVID-19. DNA for the CDR3: TGTGCCAGCTCACCATGGCAGGGTTCCGGGGAGCTGTTTTTT. This encodes CASSPWQGSGELFF.